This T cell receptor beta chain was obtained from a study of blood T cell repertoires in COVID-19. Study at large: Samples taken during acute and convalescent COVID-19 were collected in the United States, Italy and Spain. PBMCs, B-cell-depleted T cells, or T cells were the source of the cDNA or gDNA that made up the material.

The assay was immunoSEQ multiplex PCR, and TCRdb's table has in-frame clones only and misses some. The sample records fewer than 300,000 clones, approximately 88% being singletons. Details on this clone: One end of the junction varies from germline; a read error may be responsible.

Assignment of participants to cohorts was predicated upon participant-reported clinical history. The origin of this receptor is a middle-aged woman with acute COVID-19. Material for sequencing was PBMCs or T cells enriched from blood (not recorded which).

CDR3 DNA: TGTGCTAGCAGCTCCGGGACTAGCGGAAACAATGAGCAGTTCTTC. This gives the protein CASSSGTSGNNEQFF. The chain couples TRBV7-7 to TRBJ2-1; 11 bases agree with TRBD2. CDR3 size: 15 residues. The germline V gene encodes CDR1 SSHAT and CDR2 FNYEAQ (reference sequence).